One and the same sample provided the 27 T cell receptor beta chains below, sequenced in a study of blood T cell repertoires in COVID-19. Some clones are missing from TCRdb's copy, which holds only in-frame ones; the method was immunoSEQ multiplex PCR. This sample yields 200,000 to 250,000 clones, of which about four fifths are seen a single time; less than 2.5% belongs to the top ten. Specimen: peripheral blood. These receptors all stem from a woman between 55 and 75 years old with acute or convalescent COVID-19.

The chain is built from TRBV5-6 and TRBJ1-2, with a weak D call TRBD1 (6 bases). The V and J ends lost 4 bases and 2 bases respectively, with 21 bases between them. The CDR3 contains 17 residues. Germline CDR1 is SGHDT and CDR2 is YYEEEE. This CDR3 reads CASSPRQVPNWNYGYTF. As DNA, the CDR3 is TGTGCCAGCAGCCCTAGACAGGTCCCTAACTGGAACTATGGCTACACCTTC. Together with reference TRBV5-6 and TRBJ1-2, the CDR3 gives the full variable domain: DAGVTQSPTHLIKTRGQQVTLRCSPKSGHDTVSWYQQALGQGPQFIFQYYEEEERQRGNFPDRFSGHQFPNYSSELNVNALLLGDSALYLCASSPRQVPNWNYGYTFGSGTRLTVV.

The rearrangement joins TRBV2 to TRBJ1-1; D might be TRBD1 (6 bases). Trimming cost V 6 bases and J 7 bases, with 18 bases left between them. Germline V gene sequence: CDR1 SNHLY, CDR2 FYNNEI. The CDR3 is made up of 14 amino acids. The CDR3 coding sequence is TGTGCCAGCAGGCCGCAGGGGAAAGTGGTTGAAGCTTTCTTT. It is translated as CASRPQGKVVEAFF. Full variable domain (outside the CDR3, taken from reference TRBV2 and TRBJ1-1): EPEVTQTPSHQVTQMGQEVILRCVPISNHLYFYWYRQILGQKVEFLVSFYNNEISEKSEIFDDQFSVERPDGSNFTLKIRSTKLEDSAMYFCASRPQGKVVEAFFGQGTRLTVV.

V usage is TRBV30 and J usage is TRBJ2-1; a possible D gene is TRBD1 (5 bases). This CDR3 has 17 amino acids. Germline V lookup: CDR1 GTSNPN, CDR2 SVGIG (reference sequence). Between the trimmed V and J ends, which lost 1 base and 0 bases, there was a span of 16 bases. This CDR3 reads CAWSGGSQVSSYNEQFF. CDR3 bases: TGTGCCTGGAGTGGGGGTTCACAGGTCAGCTCCTACAATGAGCAGTTCTTC. The variable domain in full, with the rest retrieved from reference TRBV30 and TRBJ2-1, is SQTIHQWPATLVQPVGSPLSLECTVEGTSNPNLYWYRQAAGRGLQLLFYSVGIGQISSEVPQNLSASRPQDRQFILSSKKLLLSDSGFYLCAWSGGSQVSSYNEQFFGPGTRLTVL.

The table lists this clone with a count of one. This chain uses TRBV24-1 with TRBJ2-1; 7 nucleotides agree with TRBD2. V gave up 7 bases and J gave up 5 bases; unmatched junction bases: 7. Germline V gene sequence: CDR1 KGHDR, CDR2 SFDVKD. The CDR3 is 14 amino acids. The CDR3 protein is CATRQAGSNNEQFF. The CDR3 DNA reads TGTGCCACCAGGCAAGCGGGGAGCAACAATGAGCAGTTCTTC.

The chain employs TRBV5-1 and TRBJ2-3; 7 bases are shared with TRBD2. Germline trimming cut 4 bases from V and 2 bases from J; bases unmatched to any gene: 10. This CDR3 comprises 16 residues. The V gene's germline CDR1 is SGHRS and CDR2 YFSETQ. The CDR3 nucleotides read TGCGCCAGCAGCCCCCTGGGAGCGGGGTACACAGATACGCAGTATTTT. This codes for CASSPLGAGYTDTQYF.

This clone was counted a single time. The CDR3 spells CASSESTGFQPQHF. DNA for the CDR3: TGTGCCAGCAGTGAGTCAACGGGTTTTCAGCCCCAGCATTTT. The V and J genes are TRBV2 and TRBJ1-5; D gene unclear. Germline V gives CDR1 SNHLY, CDR2 FYNNEI. This CDR3 region has 14 residues. Trimming cost V 3 bases and J 6 bases, with 12 bases left between them.

This clone was detected once. Distinct nucleotide sequences in the sample also encode this CDR3. This chain connects TRBV6-5 to TRBJ2-1; D is unclear. V lost 5 bases and J 3 bases, leaving 5 bases between the germline ends. In germline, CDR1 is MNHEY, CDR2 SVGAGI. CDR3 length: 12 amino acids. CDR3: CASSPSYNEQFF. CDR3 bases: TGTGCCAGCAGTCCCAGCTACAATGAGCAGTTCTTC.

The gene calls are TRBV5-4 and TRBJ1-3; 9 bases are shared with TRBD1. The trim removed 5 bases at V and 4 bases at J, leaving 10 bases unmatched. The length of the CDR3 is 16 residues. Germline V gene sequence: CDR1 SGHNT, CDR2 YYREEE (reference sequence). The CDR3 nucleotides read TGTGCCAGCAGGGCCTCCGGGACAGGGAGGGGAAACACCATATATTTT. Its protein is CASRASGTGRGNTIYF.

V usage is TRBV4-2 and J usage is TRBJ1-5, with D perhaps TRBD1 (6 bases). The germline gives CDR1 LGHNA, CDR2 YNFKEQ. There are 16 residues in the CDR3. Trimming pared 3 bases from V and 4 bases from J, leaving 16 bases between. In nucleotides, the CDR3 is TGTGCCAGCAGCCAGGGACCCTTAAGGGGGAATCAGCCCCAGCATTTT. Its translation: CASSQGPLRGNQPQHF.

In its sample, this clone was seen once. This sequence joins TRBV21-1 and TRBJ1-3. TRBV21-1 is assigned pseudogene status. There are 21 residues in the CDR3. In DNA form, the CDR3 reads TGTGCCAGCACCCGAAAACCCCGGACTCCCCTACAAACGTCCTCTGGAAACACCATATATTTT. This sequence encodes CASTRKPRTPLQTSSGNTIYF.

The V gene is TRBV5-4, the J gene TRBJ1-1, with no clear D. There are 15 residues in the CDR3. V was cut by 4 bases and J by 6 bases, with 19 bases left in between. Germline V gene data show CDR1 as SGHNT and CDR2 as YYREEE (reference sequence). The CDR3 spells CASSVWENWVSEAFF. The CDR3 coding sequence is TGTGCCAGCAGCGTTTGGGAGAATTGGGTCTCTGAAGCTTTCTTT.

A few counts support this clone. The chain is built from TRBV30 and TRBJ2-7, with D possibly matching TRBD2 (5 bases). V dropped 1 base and J dropped 1 base, with 8 bases sitting between them. The CDR3 consists of 13 residues. The germline V gene encodes CDR1 GTSNPN and CDR2 SVGIG (reference sequence). CDR3 DNA sequence: TGTGCCTGGAGTGGCCGGGATTCCTACGAGCAGTACTTC. It is translated as CAWSGRDSYEQYF. Based on the CDR3 plus reference TRBV30 and TRBJ2-7, the full variable domain is SQTIHQWPATLVQPVGSPLSLECTVEGTSNPNLYWYRQAAGRGLQLLFYSVGIGQISSEVPQNLSASRPQDRQFILSSKKLLLSDSGFYLCAWSGRDSYEQYFGPGTRLTVT.

This chain joins TRBV19 and TRBJ1-2; 7 nucleotides match TRBD1. Losses at the gene ends were 8 bases for V and 5 bases for J; bases not matched to a gene: 11. This CDR3 comprises 14 residues. Germline values: CDR1 LNHDA, CDR2 SQIVND (reference sequence). CDR3 nucleotide sequence: TGTGCCAGTCTCCCTACAGGGGCGACGTATGGCTACACCTTC. Its protein product is CASLPTGATYGYTF. The full variable domain, rest sourced from reference TRBV19 and TRBJ1-2, is DGGITQSPKYLFRKEGQNVTLSCEQNLNHDAMYWYRQDPGQGLRLIYYSQIVNDFQKGDIAEGYSVSREKKESFPLTVTSAQKNPTAFYLCASLPTGATYGYTFGSGTRLTVV.

V is TRBV6-2 or TRBV6-3 and J is TRBJ2-4; 7 bases fit TRBD1. Germline-derived CDR1 and CDR2 are MNHEY and SVGEGT. The CDR3 is 18 residues long. Unmatched junction bases numbered 9, after V lost 0 bases and J lost 1 base. The CDR3 spells CASSYSGMTGIAKNIQYF. CDR3 in DNA: TGTGCCAGCAGTTACTCGGGTATGACAGGGATTGCCAAAAACATTCAGTACTTC.

The chain carries TRBV7-2 and TRBJ1-6; 7 bases agree with TRBD1. Germline V gene data show CDR1 as SGHTA and CDR2 as FQGNSA. The CDR3 has 16 residues. Trimming at V came to 0 bases and at J to 9 bases, leaving 8 bases not matched to a gene. The CDR3 region has the DNA TGTGCCAGCAGCTTAGCGCGGCAGGGGGTCTTTTCACCCCTCCACTTT. This encodes CASSLARQGVFSPLHF. The full variable domain, in which reference TRBV7-2 and TRBJ1-6 provide the parts outside the CDR3, is GAGVSQSPSNKVTEKGKDVELRCDPISGHTALYWYRQSLGQGLEFLIYFQGNSAPDKSGLPSDRFSAERTGGSVSTLTIQRTQQEDSAVYLCASSLARQGVFSPLHFGNGTRLTVT.

This chain links TRBV27 with TRBJ1-4; TRBD1 agrees at 9 bases. The junction had 4 bases not matched to a gene; V was cut back by 3 bases and J by 8 bases. The CDR3 covers 14 residues. Germline CDR1 and CDR2: MNHEY and SMNVEV (reference sequence). This chain's CDR3 is CASSFRTGEEKLFF. As DNA, the CDR3 is TGTGCCAGCAGTTTCCGGACAGGGGAGGAAAAACTGTTTTTT.

The J gene is TRBJ1-3, the V gene TRBV19; 7 bases align to TRBD1. The V gene's germline CDR1 is LNHDA and CDR2 SQIVND (reference sequence). The CDR3 runs to 16 residues. The junction had 9 bases not matched to a gene; V was cut back by 7 bases and J by 0 bases. CDR3 coding DNA: TGTGCCAGTACCAGGGGGGCAGGGGCCTCTGGAAACACCATATATTTT. Protein: CASTRGAGASGNTIYF.

The chain links TRBV7-9 to TRBJ1-5; D uncertain. Germline V gene data show CDR1 as SEHNR and CDR2 as FQNEAQ (reference sequence). The V gene lost 4 bases and the J gene lost 5 bases, with 6 bases spanning the gap. This CDR3 region has 12 residues. The DNA for the CDR3 is TGTGCCAGCAGCTCACAATATCAGCCCCAGCATTTT. Its protein product is CASSSQYQPQHF.

The V gene is TRBV3-1 (or the pseudogene TRBV3-2), the J gene TRBJ2-5; 8 bases are shared with TRBD2. CDR3 length: 15 residues. J was trimmed by 5 bases and V by 0 bases; bases with no gene match: 5. Germline lookup yields CDR1 LGHDT and CDR2 YNNKEL (reference sequence). The chain's CDR3 is CASSQDSGGRETQYF. The CDR3 bases are TGTGCCAGCAGCCAAGATTCGGGAGGGCGGGAGACCCAGTACTTC.

The genes are TRBV28 and TRBJ1-2; a possible D gene is TRBD1 (6 bases). The V gene's germline CDR1 is MDHEN and CDR2 SYDVKM. The CDR3 has 17 amino acids. The germline V and J ends were trimmed by 3 bases and 0 bases, with 17 bases remaining between them. For the CDR3, the DNA is TGTGCCAGCAGTTTTGGGGTGCGGGGGGCGGCTAACTATGGCTACACCTTC. Translating gives CASSFGVRGAANYGYTF.

This clone has just a few counts. V gene TRBV19 combines with J gene TRBJ1-2; 12 positions match TRBD1. Germline loops: CDR1 LNHDA, CDR2 SQIVND (reference sequence). The ends lost 6 bases at V and 3 bases at J; junction bases unmatched: 2. This CDR3 contains 14 residues. The CDR3 reads CASRGTGGHYGYTF. In nucleotides, the CDR3 is TGTGCCAGTAGAGGGACAGGGGGCCACTATGGCTACACCTTC.

The table lists this clone with a few counts. It differs at one base from a far larger clone, so likely a read error. The chain is built from TRBV6-5 and TRBJ1-5, with 8 bases that match TRBD1. This CDR3 contains 14 residues. The trim removed 5 bases at V and 1 base at J, leaving 1 base unmatched. CDR1 is MNHEY and CDR2 is SVGAGI in the germline V gene. The CDR3 loop reads CASSRTGSNQPQHF. CDR3 coding DNA: TGTGCCAGCAGTCGGACAGGGAGCAATCAGCCCCAGCATTTT.

The J gene is TRBJ2-3, the V gene TRBV29-1; 8 positions agree with TRBD1. The germline CDR1 and CDR2 sequences are SQVTM and ANQGSEA. Germline trimming cut 6 bases from V and 1 base from J; bases unmatched to any gene: 6. The CDR3 has 14 amino acids. The CDR3 sequence: CSVSGQDGTDTQYF. CDR3 sequence (DNA): TGCAGCGTATCGGGACAGGATGGCACAGATACGCAGTATTTT.

The chain recombines TRBV4-1 with TRBJ2-3; possibly TRBD2 for D (6 bases). Per the germline V gene, CDR1 is MGHRA and CDR2 is YSYEKL. There are 16 residues in the CDR3. V was pared by 0 bases and J by 9 bases, with 19 bases between. The chain's CDR3 is CASSQEVHGPGETQYF. The CDR3 DNA follows: TGCGCCAGCAGCCAAGAAGTGCACGGTCCGGGGGAGACGCAGTATTTT.

V gene TRBV29-1 combines with J gene TRBJ1-2; TRBD1 is a possible D gene (5 bases). The CDR3 is 11 residues long. CDR1 is SQVTM, CDR2 ANQGSEA, per germline. Trimming left V 4 bases short and J 6 bases short, with 9 bases between. The CDR3 here is CSVAGRDGYTF. The CDR3 region has the DNA TGCAGCGTTGCGGGCAGGGATGGCTACACCTTC.

The chain combines TRBV5-6 with TRBJ2-5, with TRBD1 identical over 8 bases. The CDR3 runs to 15 residues. The germline CDR1 and CDR2 sequences are SGHDT and YYEEEE. V shed 3 bases and J 2 bases; nucleotides not matched to a gene: 6. The CDR3 DNA is TGTGCCAGCAGCTGGGCCGGGACAGGACAAGAGACCCAGTACTTC. It yields the protein CASSWAGTGQETQYF.

This clone has just a few counts. The chain combines TRBV19 with TRBJ2-1, with 10 bases lining up with TRBD2. V lost 7 bases and J lost 12; bases outside the gene matches: 12. Germline V gene sequence: CDR1 LNHDA, CDR2 SQIVND (reference sequence). The CDR3 loop spans 14 amino acids. The CDR3 sequence: CASNLAGGPPGQFF. The CDR3 DNA is TGTGCCAGTAATTTAGCGGGGGGCCCCCCGGGGCAGTTCTTC.